The 31 T cell receptor beta chains in this list originate from one sample, sequenced in a study of T cells in localized non-small cell lung cancer. Only in-frame clones appear in the TCRdb table, and some are missing; sequencing was by immunoSEQ multiplex PCR. The table has 70,000 or so clones, approximately 84% seen once. Sequenced material: peripheral blood, taken before any cancer treatment. The receptors were gathered from an older female donor with stage I lung adenocarcinoma.

V usage is TRBV7-2 and J usage is TRBJ2-1; 8 bases align to TRBD2. The CDR3 has 14 amino acids. Germline V gene lookup returns CDR1 SGHTA and CDR2 FQGNSA. V lost 7 bases, J lost 4 bases, and 6 bases stayed unmatched. This chain's CDR3 is CASNPGGMYNEQFF. DNA of the CDR3: TGTGCCAGCAATCCGGGAGGGATGTACAATGAGCAGTTCTTC.

The chain carries TRBV5-1 and TRBJ2-3; possible D gene TRBD2, 5 bases. This CDR3 region has 14 residues. The V end was cut by 0 bases, the J end by 4 bases, with 9 bases between. From germline, CDR1 is SGHRS and CDR2 YFSETQ. CDR3 nucleotides: TGCGCCAGCAGCTTGGGGAGGCGACCAGATACGCAGTATTTT. It translates to CASSLGRRPDTQYF.

The genes are TRBV7-9 and TRBJ2-2; 9 nucleotides align to TRBD1. CDR1 SEHNR and CDR2 FQNEAQ come from the germline V gene (reference sequence). Germline trimming cut 6 bases from V and 3 bases from J; bases unmatched to any gene: 5. The CDR3 totals 15 residues. CDR3 DNA sequence: TGTGCCAGCAGAGGGACAGGGTTTGACACCGGGGAGCTGTTTTTT. Protein sequence: CASRGTGFDTGELFF.

V and J are TRBV5-4 and TRBJ2-3, with 10 bases that match TRBD1. V lost 4 bases and J lost 4; bases outside the gene matches: 9. Germline CDR1 and CDR2: SGHNT and YYREEE (reference sequence). CDR3 size: 16 residues. The CDR3 region is CASSDPGTGDSDTQYF. The CDR3 coding sequence is TGTGCCAGCAGCGACCCCGGGACAGGGGATTCAGATACGCAGTATTTT.

The gene calls are TRBV15 and TRBJ2-1, with D perhaps matching TRBD1 (5 bases). CDR1 and CDR2 (germline): LNHNV, YYDKDF (reference sequence). This CDR3 comprises 14 residues. V was shortened by 2 bases and J by 8 bases, with 13 bases between the two germline ends. CDR3 sequence reads: CATSRPPGHHEQFF. Here the CDR3 DNA reads TGTGCCACCAGCAGACCCCCCGGACACCATGAGCAGTTCTTC. The full variable domain, rest sourced from reference TRBV15 and TRBJ2-1, is DAMVIQNPRYQVTQFGKPVTLSCSQTLNHNVMYWYQQKSSQAPKLLFHYYDKDFNNEADTPDNFQSRRPNTSFCFLDIRSPGLGDTAMYLCATSRPPGHHEQFFGPGTRLTVL.

The chain joins TRBV7-9 to TRBJ2-3; D unclear. CDR1 is SEHNR, CDR2 FQNEAQ, per germline (reference sequence). This CDR3 spans 15 amino acids. Deletions cut 2 bases from V and 2 bases from J, with 11 bases between. The CDR3 nucleotides read TGTGCCAGCAGCTTACAACAGCTTCACACAGATACGCAGTATTTT. Protein product: CASSLQQLHTDTQYF.

The J gene is TRBJ1-1, the V gene TRBV5-1; TRBD1 agrees at 9 bases. The germline V gene encodes CDR1 SGHRS and CDR2 YFSETQ. This CDR3 is built from 15 residues. The V and J ends lost 4 bases and 0 bases, in that order; junction bases with no gene match: 4. The CDR3 loop is CASSQGTGMNTEAFF. The CDR3 DNA reads TGCGCCAGCAGCCAAGGGACAGGGATGAACACTGAAGCTTTCTTT.

The rearrangement links TRBV5-1 to TRBJ1-3; weak D call: TRBD1 (6 bases). The CDR3 loop spans 17 amino acids. V lost 4 bases, J lost 0 bases, and 17 bases lay in between. The V gene's germline CDR1 is SGHRS and CDR2 YFSETQ. This CDR3 is CASSLGQGSISGNTIYF. In DNA form, the CDR3 reads TGCGCCAGCAGCCTAGGGCAGGGGTCAATCTCTGGAAACACCATATATTTT.

This clone was seen only a few times. The genes are TRBV9 and TRBJ2-6; 13 bases are shared with TRBD2. Looked up from germline, CDR1 is SGDLS and CDR2 is YYNGEE. CDR3 size: 20 residues. V trimming: 3 bases; J trimming: 2 bases; junction bases outside the gene matches: 11. CDR3 nucleotide sequence: TGTGCCAGCAGCGCCCGACTAGCGGGAGGAAATACGCCTGGGGCCAACGTCCTGACTTTC. Translated: CASSARLAGGNTPGANVLTF.

The chain has TRBV19 and TRBJ2-4; 9 bases match TRBD2. Per the germline V gene, CDR1 is LNHDA and CDR2 is SQIVND (reference sequence). CDR3 size: 14 residues. Trimming cost V 3 bases and J 9 bases; bases outside gene matches: 6. CDR3 in amino acids: CASSITGREGIQYF. The CDR3 DNA sequence: TGTGCCAGTAGTATTACGGGGCGGGAGGGCATTCAGTACTTC. The full variable domain, completed using reference TRBV19 and TRBJ2-4, is DGGITQSPKYLFRKEGQNVTLSCEQNLNHDAMYWYRQDPGQGLRLIYYSQIVNDFQKGDIAEGYSVSREKKESFPLTVTSAQKNPTAFYLCASSITGREGIQYFGAGTRLSVL.

This chain joins TRBV6-5 and TRBJ2-7; 11 nucleotides agree with TRBD1. This CDR3 is 14 amino acids long. V shed 6 bases, J shed 6 bases, and the junction held 7 bases outside the gene matches. The V gene's germline CDR1 is MNHEY and CDR2 SVGAGI. The DNA of the CDR3 is TGTGCCAGCAGGGGGACAGGGGGAATCGCCGAGCAGTACTTC. This encodes CASRGTGGIAEQYF.

The V call is TRBV6-4, the J call TRBJ2-1; TRBD2 agrees at 7 bases. V dropped 8 bases and J dropped 0; count of bases not matched to a gene: 7. The CDR3 length is 15 residues. CDR1 MRHNA and CDR2 SNTAGT come from the germline V gene. The CDR3: CASSLTSSSYNEQFF. The CDR3 DNA sequence: TGTGCCAGCTCATTGACTAGCAGCTCCTACAATGAGCAGTTCTTC.

The V call is TRBV10-1, the J call TRBJ2-3, with a weak D call TRBD2 (7 bases). Per the germline V gene, CDR1 is WNHNN and CDR2 is SYGVQD (reference sequence). The CDR3 covers 14 residues. The V gene lost 0 bases and the J gene lost 8 bases, with 12 bases spanning the gap. In nucleotides, the CDR3 is TGCGCCAGCAGTGAGTCTGGGGGGGCGGGTACGCAGTATTTT. As protein: CASSESGGAGTQYF.

V gene TRBV7-3 combines with J gene TRBJ2-5, with a possible D match to TRBD1 (5 bases). This CDR3 is built from 14 residues. Germline assignment: CDR1 SGHTA and CDR2 FQGTGA. V shed 2 bases and J shed 2 bases, with 9 bases lying between them. The CDR3 region has the DNA TGTGCCAGCAGCTTACAGGGATGGCAAGAGACCCAGTACTTC. Its protein is CASSLQGWQETQYF.

The chain joins TRBV7-9 to TRBJ1-4, with D possibly TRBD1 on 5 matching bases. The CDR3 length is 18 residues. Germline V gene sequence: CDR1 SEHNR, CDR2 FQNEAQ (reference sequence). Trimming cost V 5 bases and J 4 bases, with 23 bases left between them. The CDR3 region is CASSITQGPEVVNEKLFF. CDR3 DNA sequence: TGTGCCAGCAGCATTACCCAGGGCCCTGAAGTAGTTAATGAAAAACTGTTTTTT.

The rearrangement uses TRBV4-1 and TRBJ1-2, with 9 bases aligning to TRBD1. Germline values: CDR1 MGHRA, CDR2 YSYEKL. This CDR3 is 15 amino acids long. J lost 8 bases, V lost 3 bases, and 10 bases had no gene match. As DNA, the CDR3 is TGCGCCAGCAGCCATCCGGGACAGGGACTGTGGGGCTACACCTTC. It translates to CASSHPGQGLWGYTF.

The chain employs TRBV18 and TRBJ2-7, with TRBD2 matching over 13 bases. This CDR3 region has 15 residues. V lost 3 bases and J lost 1; bases outside the gene matches: 0. The germline gives CDR1 KGHSH, CDR2 LQKENI. DNA of the CDR3: TGTGCCAGCTCACCGGGACTAGCGGGGTCCTACGAGCAGTACTTC. This encodes CASSPGLAGSYEQYF.

J is TRBJ1-2 and V is TRBV15; 8 bases line up with TRBD1. CDR1 and CDR2 from the germline V gene are LNHNV and YYDKDF (reference sequence). The J segment lost 4 bases and the V segment lost 2 bases, leaving 6 bases of the junction unmatched. The CDR3 spans 15 residues. The CDR3 loop reads CATSRSGTGAYGYTF. In nucleotides, the CDR3 is TGTGCCACCAGCAGATCGGGGACAGGAGCCTATGGCTACACCTTC. The full variable domain, with the rest looked up from reference TRBV15 and TRBJ1-2, is DAMVIQNPRYQVTQFGKPVTLSCSQTLNHNVMYWYQQKSSQAPKLLFHYYDKDFNNEADTPDNFQSRRPNTSFCFLDIRSPGLGDTAMYLCATSRSGTGAYGYTFGSGTRLTVV.

The sample holds one count of this clone. J is TRBJ1-1 and V is TRBV6-5; tentatively, D is TRBD1 (5 bases). The germline V gene encodes CDR1 MNHEY and CDR2 SVGAGI. The germline V and J ends were trimmed by 7 bases and 0 bases, with 15 bases remaining between them. The CDR3 sequence is 15 residues long. CDR3 in DNA: TGTGCCAGCACGGATCGGGGGTTTTTGAACACTGAAGCTTTCTTT. Its translation: CASTDRGFLNTEAFF.

There are a few counts of this clone. J is TRBJ2-5 and V is TRBV4-1; 13 nucleotides align to TRBD2. V lost 2 bases and J lost 5; bases outside the gene matches: 5. Germline values: CDR1 MGHRA, CDR2 YSYEKL. The CDR3 has 16 amino acids. Here the CDR3 reads CASSQPGLAGQETQYF. The CDR3 coding sequence is TGCGCCAGCAGCCAACCGGGACTAGCGGGACAGGAGACCCAGTACTTC.

The genes are TRBV6-5 and TRBJ2-1; the D call may be TRBD1 or TRBD2 (6 bases each). Trimming cost V 7 bases and J 2 bases, with 9 bases left between them. Germline CDR1 and CDR2: MNHEY and SVGAGI. The CDR3 is 13 residues long. The CDR3 coding sequence is TGTGCCAGCACCCGGGGGCCCTACAATGAGCAGTTCTTC. It is translated as CASTRGPYNEQFF.

The V and J genes are TRBV15 and TRBJ2-2, with 7 nucleotides matching TRBD1. The V gene's germline CDR1 is LNHNV and CDR2 YYDKDF (reference sequence). This CDR3 has 16 residues. V shed 0 bases and J 3 bases; nucleotides not matched to a gene: 4. This chain's CDR3 is CATSRDVGTDTGELFF. The DNA of the CDR3 is TGTGCCACCAGCAGAGATGTTGGGACAGACACCGGGGAGCTGTTTTTT.

The chain is built from TRBV4-3 and TRBJ2-7; 12 nucleotides line up with TRBD2. The germline V gene has CDR1 LGHNA and CDR2 YSLEER. This CDR3 has 15 amino acids. V was pared by 3 bases and J by 3 bases, with 3 bases of the junction left unmatched. The CDR3 protein is CASSQTSGSNYEQYF. As DNA, the CDR3 is TGCGCCAGCAGCCAGACTAGCGGGAGTAACTACGAGCAGTACTTC.

This chain uses TRBV4-1 with TRBJ2-7, with 11 bases matching TRBD2. The CDR3 loop spans 16 amino acids. J was trimmed by 4 bases and V by 0 bases; bases with no gene match: 5. CDR1 MGHRA and CDR2 YSYEKL come from the germline V gene. The CDR3 sequence is CASSQDTSGSRYEQYF. As DNA, the CDR3 is TGCGCCAGCAGCCAAGATACTAGCGGGAGTAGGTACGAGCAGTACTTC.

The chain carries TRBV5-1 and TRBJ1-2; D is unclear. The CDR3 has 13 amino acids. Germline CDR1 SGHRS, CDR2 YFSETQ. V was cut by 7 bases and J by 4 bases, with 14 bases left in between. The CDR3 DNA is TGCGCCAGCCATGAATCGGCAGCCTATGGCTACACCTTC. It specifies CASHESAAYGYTF.

V is TRBV7-6 and J is TRBJ2-7; TRBD2 aligns across 7 bases. The germline CDR1 and CDR2 sequences are SGHVS and FNYEAQ. Trimming took 3 bases from V and 0 from J; bases not matched to a gene: 5. The CDR3 is 15 amino acids. As DNA, the CDR3 is TGTGCCAGCAGCTTTGCCGGGAGGAGCTCCTACGAGCAGTACTTC. Its protein is CASSFAGRSSYEQYF.

The rearrangement uses TRBV27 and TRBJ1-1, with 9 bases that match TRBD1. Per germline, CDR1 MNHEY and CDR2 SMNVEV (reference sequence). V shed 3 bases and J 4 bases; nucleotides not matched to a gene: 3. The CDR3 has 14 amino acids. For the CDR3, the DNA is TGTGCCAGCAGTTTTGGGACAGGGTTCACTGAAGCTTTCTTT. The encoded protein is CASSFGTGFTEAFF.

The V call is TRBV28, the J call TRBJ2-7; 7 bases map to TRBD1. The CDR3 runs to 15 residues. From germline, CDR1 is MDHEN and CDR2 SYDVKM. V gave up 3 bases and J gave up 1 base; unmatched junction bases: 6. The CDR3 is CASSFPGQKSYEQYF. The CDR3 nucleotides read TGTGCCAGCAGTTTCCCGGGACAGAAATCCTACGAGCAGTACTTC.

This chain connects TRBV2 to TRBJ1-1, with unresolved D. The CDR3 sequence is 13 residues long. Germline V gene lookup returns CDR1 SNHLY and CDR2 FYNNEI. The germline V and J ends were trimmed by 8 bases and 2 bases, with 12 bases remaining between them. This CDR3 is CASQSGPNTEAFF. CDR3 nucleotide sequence: TGTGCCAGCCAATCGGGCCCTAACACTGAAGCTTTCTTT.

This clone appeared once. The chain links TRBV19 to TRBJ2-7, with TRBD1 as a possible D gene (6 bases). Germline CDR1 reads LNHDA; CDR2 reads SQIVND (reference sequence). The CDR3 spans 13 residues. V gave up 5 bases and J gave up 7 bases, with 15 bases separating them. The CDR3 DNA reads TGTGCCAGTAGTCCCGGGACAACAAAGGAGCAGTACTTC. Translation: CASSPGTTKEQYF.

The V gene is TRBV5-1, the J gene TRBJ2-7; a weak D match, TRBD1 (6 bases). The CDR3 covers 13 residues. V lost 6 bases and J 2 bases, leaving 12 bases between the germline ends. The germline CDR1 and CDR2 sequences are SGHRS and YFSETQ. The CDR3 DNA sequence: TGCGCCAGCACCGAACAGGGTACCTACGAGCAGTACTTC. Residues: CASTEQGTYEQYF.